A single sample is the source of the 7 T cell receptor beta chains below, sequenced in a study of T cells in localized non-small cell lung cancer (dated by TCRdb to about 2020). Libraries were prepared through the immunoSEQ multiplex PCR assay. Here the immuneACCESS table is served through TCRdb, limited to in-frame sequences with V and J called. Missing clones are a known gap in these copies; in checked studies unresolved V genes cover under half, and the rest lacks a known reason. This sample lists over 30,000 clones; approximately 87% were detected once. The ten largest clones represent 4% to 5% of the sample. This sample comprised peripheral blood, obtained before any cancer treatment. The receptors originated from a man aged 40 to 70 with stage I lung adenocarcinoma.

The genes are TRBV6-1 and TRBJ1-5, with 7 nucleotides matching TRBD1. After removal of 8 bases from V and 3 bases from J, the junction contained 7 bases not matched to a gene. Per the germline V gene, CDR1 is MNHNS and CDR2 is SASEGT. This CDR3 is 14 amino acids long. The CDR3 loop reads CASWDGTVNQPQHF. CDR3 in DNA: TGTGCCAGCTGGGACGGGACAGTCAATCAGCCCCAGCATTTT.

The CDR3 DNA reads as TGTGCCAGCTCATCAATGCTAGCGGGGGGTCTCGACAATGAGCAGTTCTTC. Protein product: CASSSMLAGGLDNEQFF. The J gene is TRBJ2-1, the V gene TRBV18, with TRBD2 matching 11 bases. CDR3 length equals 17 residues. The V gene's germline CDR1 is KGHSH and CDR2 LQKENI. Trimming at V came to 5 bases and at J to 5 bases, leaving 11 bases not matched to a gene.

This chain uses TRBV29-1 with TRBJ1-1, with a tentative D call TRBD1 (5 bases). The ends were cut back, 7 bases at V and 7 bases at J, with 19 bases in the middle. This CDR3 region has 13 residues. Germline V lookup: CDR1 SQVTM, CDR2 ANQGSEA. In nucleotides, the CDR3 is TGCAGCGGAAAGGGGCAGAGGCGCGGTGAAGCTTTCTTT. Amino acid sequence: CSGKGQRRGEAFF.

The chain carries TRBV19 and TRBJ2-5; D unresolved. Germline values: CDR1 LNHDA, CDR2 SQIVND (reference sequence). The CDR3 has 15 amino acids. Trimming pared 5 bases from V and 0 bases from J, leaving 13 bases between. The CDR3 DNA is TGTGCCAGTAGTTCCCGAGACGGCTACCAAGAGACCCAGTACTTC. Its protein product is CASSSRDGYQETQYF. Based on the CDR3 plus reference TRBV19 and TRBJ2-5, the full variable domain is DGGITQSPKYLFRKEGQNVTLSCEQNLNHDAMYWYRQDPGQGLRLIYYSQIVNDFQKGDIAEGYSVSREKKESFPLTVTSAQKNPTAFYLCASSSRDGYQETQYFGPGTRLLVL.

V usage is TRBV25-1 and J usage is TRBJ1-3; TRBD1 might be the D (6 bases). Germline CDR1 is MGHDK and CDR2 is SYGVNS. Trimming removed 9 bases from V and 0 bases from J, with 15 bases in between. The CDR3 is 15 residues long. The CDR3 loop is CASSGTFHSGNTIYF. The CDR3 DNA reads TGTGCCAGTTCCGGGACATTTCACTCTGGAAACACCATATATTTT.

The chain links TRBV30 to TRBJ2-1; either TRBD1 or TRBD2 may supply D (6 bases each). CDR3 length equals 16 residues. V was shortened by 4 bases and J by 0 bases, with 16 bases between the two germline ends. CDR1 and CDR2 (germline): GTSNPN, SVGIG (reference sequence). CDR3 protein: CAWNEGGPSSYNEQFF. DNA of the CDR3: TGTGCCTGGAATGAAGGGGGGCCGAGCTCCTACAATGAGCAGTTCTTC. Supplemented by reference TRBV30 and TRBJ2-1, the full variable domain reads SQTIHQWPATLVQPVGSPLSLECTVEGTSNPNLYWYRQAAGRGLQLLFYSVGIGQISSEVPQNLSASRPQDRQFILSSKKLLLSDSGFYLCAWNEGGPSSYNEQFFGPGTRLTVL.

The chain couples TRBV2 to TRBJ2-2; 8 nucleotides align to TRBD1. The trim removed 3 bases at V and 6 bases at J, leaving 6 bases unmatched. The CDR3 has 15 residues. Germline values: CDR1 SNHLY, CDR2 FYNNEI. The CDR3 protein is CASSDLRGQAGELFF. The DNA of the CDR3 is TGTGCCAGCAGTGATCTCAGGGGGCAGGCCGGGGAGCTGTTTTTT.